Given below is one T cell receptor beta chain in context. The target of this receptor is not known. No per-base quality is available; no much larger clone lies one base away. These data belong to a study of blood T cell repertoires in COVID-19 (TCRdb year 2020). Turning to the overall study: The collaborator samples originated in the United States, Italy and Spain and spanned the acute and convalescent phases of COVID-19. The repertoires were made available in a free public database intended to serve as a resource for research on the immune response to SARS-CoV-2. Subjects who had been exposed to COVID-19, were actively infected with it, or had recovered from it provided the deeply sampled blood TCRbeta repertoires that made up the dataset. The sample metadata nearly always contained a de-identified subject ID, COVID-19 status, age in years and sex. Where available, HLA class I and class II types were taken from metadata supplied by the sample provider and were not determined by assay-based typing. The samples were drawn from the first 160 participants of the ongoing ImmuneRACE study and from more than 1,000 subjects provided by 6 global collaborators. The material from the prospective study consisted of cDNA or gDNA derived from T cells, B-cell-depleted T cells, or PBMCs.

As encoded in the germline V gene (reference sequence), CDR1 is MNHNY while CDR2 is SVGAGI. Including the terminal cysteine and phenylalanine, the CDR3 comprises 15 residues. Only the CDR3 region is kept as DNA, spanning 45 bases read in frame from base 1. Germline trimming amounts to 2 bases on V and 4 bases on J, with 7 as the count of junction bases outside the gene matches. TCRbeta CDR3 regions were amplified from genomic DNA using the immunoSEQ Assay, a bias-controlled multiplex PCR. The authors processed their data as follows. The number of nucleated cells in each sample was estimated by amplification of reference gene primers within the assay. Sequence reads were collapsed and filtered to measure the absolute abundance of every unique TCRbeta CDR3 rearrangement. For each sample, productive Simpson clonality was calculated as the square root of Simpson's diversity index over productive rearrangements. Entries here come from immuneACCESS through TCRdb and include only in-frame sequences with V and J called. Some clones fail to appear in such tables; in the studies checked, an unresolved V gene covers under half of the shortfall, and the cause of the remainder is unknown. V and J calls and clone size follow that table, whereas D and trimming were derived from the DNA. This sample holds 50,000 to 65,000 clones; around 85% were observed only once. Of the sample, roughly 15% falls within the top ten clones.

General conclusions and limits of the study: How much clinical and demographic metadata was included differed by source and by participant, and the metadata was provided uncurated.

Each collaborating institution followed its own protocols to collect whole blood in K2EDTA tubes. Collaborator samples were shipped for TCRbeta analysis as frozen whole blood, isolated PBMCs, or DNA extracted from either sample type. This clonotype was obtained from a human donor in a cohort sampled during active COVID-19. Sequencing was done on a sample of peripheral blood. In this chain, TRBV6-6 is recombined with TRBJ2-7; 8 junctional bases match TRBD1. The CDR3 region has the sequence CASSYPSGGGYEQYF. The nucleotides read TGTGCCAGCAGTTACCCCTCAGGGGGCGGGTACGAGCAGTACTTC.